The T cell receptor (beta chain) described here comes from a study of T cells in Graves' hyperthyroidism and ophthalmopathy. Whole-study findings and limits: Before onset, by a median of approximately 6.2 months, the model predicted ophthalmopathy. Most thyroid clonotypes expanded above 0.001 appeared in blood too.

This clonotype was observed at least ten times. Its target is not known. Amplification targeted TCR beta CDR3 regions from RNA transcripts. TCR CDR3 regions were first amplified by RT-PCR with HTBI primers. TCRdb redid the calling of the multiplex PCR reads with MiXCR, one entry per CDR3 protein. The table records approximately 710,000 distinct CDR3 sequences, around 16% of them present only once. J gave up 2 bases and V 6 bases, and 7 bases lay outside the gene matches. The CDR3 totals 15 residues. The germline gives CDR1 MNHEY, CDR2 SVGEGT. Graves' hyperthyroidism qualified as stable when ophthalmopathy did not progress within 18 months. Lactation, pregnancy, other autoimmune disease or uncontrolled infection led to exclusion of patients.

The J gene is TRBJ2-7, the V gene TRBV6-2 or TRBV6-3, with TRBD1 matching 10 bases. This receptor was taken from a man in his fifties with Graves' hyperthyroidism. The sequenced sample consisted of blood. As DNA, the CDR3 is TGTGCCAGCAGCTATCCGGGACAGGGGACCTACGAGCAGTACTTC. Encoded protein: CASSYPGQGTYEQYF.